This T cell receptor (beta chain) was identified in a study of T cell responses to AZD1222 COVID-19 vaccine. The CDR3 is 15 residues long. V was pared by 1 base and J by 8 bases, with 17 bases between. Germline V lookup: CDR1 SGHNT, CDR2 YENEEA. Some clones are missing from TCRdb's copy, which holds only in-frame ones; the method was immunoSEQ multiplex PCR. The sample lists 140,000 to 150,000 clones, about 91% seen once, with around 1.4% in the top ten. The TCR comes from an adult in good health. The V gene is TRBV11-3, the J gene TRBJ1-2; D is ambiguous. The sample was peripheral blood, taken on day 0 of AZD1222 vaccination. CDR3 sequence reads: CASSLVVAHRGGYTF. In nucleotides, the CDR3 is TGTGCCAGCAGCTTAGTTGTCGCTCACCGGGGAGGCTACACCTTC. The variable domain in full, with the rest retrieved from reference TRBV11-3 and TRBJ1-2, is EAGVVQSPRYKIIEKKQPVAFWCNPISGHNTLYWYLQNLGQGPELLIRYENEEAVDDSQLPKDRFSAERLKGVDSTLKIQPAELGDSAVYLCASSLVVAHRGGYTFGSGTRLTVV.